The 30 T cell receptor beta chains given below trace back to one sample, sequenced in a study of shared T cell receptors in the human thymus. The method was immunoSEQ multiplex PCR; TCRdb's version includes in-frame clones alone and lacks a portion of them. The data hold under 850,000 clones, with roughly 90% observed a single time. The same sample was also used in a study of human thymus T cells.

Specimen: thymocytes. These TCRs come from a boy in the first two years of life with a congenital heart defect.

The chain joins TRBV10-3 to TRBJ2-7; 12 nucleotides agree with TRBD2. The CDR3 consists of 15 residues. J lost 7 bases, V lost 6 bases, and 10 bases had no gene match. Germline V gives CDR1 ENHRY, CDR2 SYGVKD. The CDR3 DNA reads TGTGCCATCAGCCTCATGACTAGCGGGAGTGGTGAGCAGTACTTC. Amino acids: CAISLMTSGSGEQYF.

V gene TRBV23-1 combines with J gene TRBJ2-7; possible D gene TRBD2, 5 bases. TRBV23-1 is an open reading frame whose function is uncertain. Trimming took off 0 bases at V and 2 bases at J, with 11 bases between the two ends. The CDR3 is made up of 15 amino acids. The CDR3 bases are TGCGCCAGCAGTCAATCGTCCCCCGGGGCCTACGAGCAGTACTTC. This sequence encodes CASSQSSPGAYEQYF.

The chain has TRBV15 and TRBJ2-5, with 15 bases identical to TRBD2. Matching the DNA end better, TRBJ2-7 makes the J call doubtful. This CDR3 has 17 residues. Germline V lookup: CDR1 LNHNV, CDR2 YYDKDF (reference sequence). The CDR3 DNA follows: TGTGCCACCAGCAGGGGAGGGACTAGCGGGAGGTCTCTCGAGCAGTACTTC. Its translation: CATSRGGTSGRSLEQYF.

The rearrangement joins TRBV4-2 to TRBJ2-7; D is undetermined. The CDR3 has 16 amino acids. Germline lookup yields CDR1 LGHNA and CDR2 YNFKEQ. The V end lost 0 bases, the J end lost 0 bases, and 12 bases lay between the germline ends. CDR3 nucleotides: TGTGCCAGCAGCCAAGATGGGTACTATAGCTCCTACGAGCAGTACTTC. This sequence encodes CASSQDGYYSSYEQYF.

The J gene is TRBJ2-5, the V gene TRBV14; a possible D gene is TRBD2 (5 bases). Germline V CDR1 and CDR2: SGHDN, FVKESK. Trimming pared 1 base from V and 5 bases from J, leaving 11 bases between. This CDR3 is 14 amino acids long. This CDR3 reads CASSQVGAAETQYF. The CDR3 region has the DNA TGTGCCAGCAGCCAAGTGGGAGCGGCCGAGACCCAGTACTTC.

The rearrangement links TRBV5-1 to TRBJ2-3; possible D gene TRBD2, 5 bases. Trimming cost V 7 bases and J 4 bases, with 13 bases left between them. There are 13 residues in the CDR3. CDR1 is SGHRS, CDR2 YFSETQ, per germline. This chain's CDR3 is CASSPGLADTQYF. CDR3 coding DNA: TGCGCCAGCTCCCCGGGGTTGGCAGATACGCAGTATTTT.

The CDR3 loop is CASSEASSGSAETQYF. The CDR3 DNA reads as TGTGCCAGCAGTGAGGCCTCGTCCGGGAGTGCGGAGACCCAGTACTTC. This chain links TRBV25-1 with TRBJ2-5; weak D call: TRBD2 (6 bases). The CDR3 consists of 16 residues. CDR1 is MGHDK, CDR2 SYGVNS, per germline. Between the trimmed V and J ends, which lost 3 bases and 5 bases, there was a span of 19 bases.

V usage is TRBV28 and J usage is TRBJ1-5; a possible D gene is TRBD1 (5 bases). The CDR3 covers 14 residues. Between the trimmed V and J ends, which lost 5 bases and 5 bases, there was a span of 13 bases. CDR1 is MDHEN and CDR2 is SYDVKM in the germline V gene. As DNA, the CDR3 is TGTGCCAGCAGTAACAGGCGGTGGGATCAGCCCCAGCATTTT. Translation: CASSNRRWDQPQHF.

The chain links TRBV15 to TRBJ2-5, with D possibly matching TRBD2 (6 bases). The CDR3 covers 14 residues. Trimming removed 1 base from V and 5 bases from J, with 11 bases in between. Germline CDR1 LNHNV, CDR2 YYDKDF (reference sequence). The CDR3 here is CATSRGGRTETQYF. The CDR3, as DNA: TGTGCCACCAGCAGAGGTGGGAGGACGGAGACCCAGTACTTC.

This rearrangement joins TRBV15 to TRBJ1-1; no firm D call. The ends were cut back, 0 bases at V and 11 bases at J, with 10 bases in the middle. Germline CDR1 reads LNHNV; CDR2 reads YYDKDF (reference sequence). This CDR3 contains 12 residues. CDR3 DNA: TGTGCCACCAGCAGAGATGAGACTGGCGCTTTCTTT. Translating it yields CATSRDETGAFF.

The chain combines TRBV10-1 with TRBJ2-1; TRBD2 aligns across 11 bases. The CDR3 contains 16 residues. The germline V gene encodes CDR1 WNHNN and CDR2 SYGVQD (reference sequence). V lost 4 bases to trimming and J lost 7 bases; unmatched junction nucleotides: 9. The CDR3 nucleotides read TGCGCCAGCAGTGCCTTAGCGGGAGGGGAGAAAAATGAGCAGTTCTTC. Encoded protein: CASSALAGGEKNEQFF.

The rearrangement joins TRBV28 to TRBJ2-7, with 10 bases lining up with TRBD2. The CDR3 is 16 residues long. Per the germline V gene, CDR1 is MDHEN and CDR2 is SYDVKM. V was clipped by 8 bases and J by 2 bases; unmatched bases: 12. CDR3 DNA sequence: TGTGCCAGCCGACGGCGGGCAGCGGGAGGGCCCTACGAGCAGTACTTC. As protein: CASRRRAAGGPYEQYF.

The chain carries TRBV11-2 and TRBJ2-7; maybe TRBD1 (6 bases). CDR1 is SGHAT and CDR2 is FQNNGV in the germline V gene. The CDR3 extends over 12 amino acids. V was shortened by 5 bases and J by 5 bases, with 10 bases between the two germline ends. CDR3: CASSHTGNEQYF. The DNA of the CDR3 is TGTGCCAGCAGCCACACAGGGAACGAGCAGTACTTC.

V is TRBV5-6 and J is TRBJ2-3; TRBD1 is a possible D gene (6 bases). The CDR3 is 15 amino acids. The V gene lost 4 bases and the J gene lost 0 bases, with 12 bases spanning the gap. CDR1 is SGHDT, CDR2 YYEEEE, per germline. This CDR3 is CASSPEGGSTDTQYF. The CDR3 DNA reads as TGTGCCAGCAGCCCGGAAGGGGGAAGCACAGATACGCAGTATTTT.

The V gene is TRBV19, the J gene TRBJ2-3, with 10 bases aligning to TRBD1. This CDR3 comprises 14 residues. CDR1 is LNHDA, CDR2 SQIVND, per germline (reference sequence). The J segment lost 2 bases and the V segment lost 9 bases, leaving 5 bases of the junction unmatched. CDR3 sequence (DNA): TGTGCCAGCAAGACAGGGGGCGTCACAGATACGCAGTATTTT. This sequence encodes CASKTGGVTDTQYF.

The chain employs TRBV28 and TRBJ2-1; D not certain. Deletions cut 10 bases from V and 7 bases from J, with 14 bases between. Germline V CDR1 and CDR2: MDHEN, SYDVKM. The CDR3 contains 12 residues. In nucleotides, the CDR3 is TGTGCCACCTCTAGGCTTCGTAATGAGCAGTTCTTC. This gives the protein CATSRLRNEQFF. Variable domain in full (rest from reference TRBV28 and TRBJ2-1): DVKVTQSSRYLVKRTGEKVFLECVQDMDHENMFWYRQDPGLGLRLIYFSYDVKMKEKGDIPEGYSVSREKKERFSLILESASTNQTSMYLCATSRLRNEQFFGPGTRLTVL.

As DNA, the CDR3 is TGTGCCAGCAGTAAGACGAGGACAGGGGCATCTTGTGAGACCCAGTACTTC. Encoded protein: CASSKTRTGASCETQYF. The rearrangement uses TRBV27 and TRBJ2-5; 9 nucleotides match TRBD1. Germline CDR1 MNHEY, CDR2 SMNVEV (reference sequence). The CDR3 runs to 17 residues. V gave up 5 bases and J gave up 5 bases; unmatched junction bases: 15.

The chain uses TRBV9 and TRBJ2-1; D perhaps matches TRBD2 (6 bases). V lost 4 bases, J lost 0 bases, and 14 bases lay in between. The germline V gene has CDR1 SGDLS and CDR2 YYNGEE. This CDR3 comprises 16 residues. In DNA, the CDR3 is TGTGCCAGCAGCCCGTCGAATAGCGGCTCCTACAATGAGCAGTTCTTC. It encodes CASSPSNSGSYNEQFF.

V and J are TRBV4-3 and TRBJ2-1; D gene ambiguous. The CDR3 spans 12 residues. The V gene's germline CDR1 is LGHNA and CDR2 YSLEER. Deletions cut 0 bases from V and 10 bases from J, with 7 bases between. The CDR3 reads CASSQEAGEQFF. DNA for the CDR3: TGCGCCAGCAGCCAAGAGGCAGGAGAGCAGTTCTTC.

The chain uses TRBV28 and TRBJ2-3, with 10 bases lining up with TRBD2. Looked up from germline, CDR1 is MDHEN and CDR2 is SYDVKM. The V and J ends lost 5 bases and 6 bases, in that order; junction bases with no gene match: 17. The CDR3 has 18 amino acids. The CDR3 protein is CASSPRTGTSAGPDTQYF. The CDR3 nucleotides read TGTGCCAGCAGTCCGAGAACCGGGACTAGCGCCGGGCCGGATACGCAGTATTTT.

The gene calls are TRBV6-6 and TRBJ1-4, with 11 nucleotides matching TRBD1. The CDR3 consists of 15 residues. Germline CDR1 MNHNY, CDR2 SVGAGI (reference sequence). V shed 5 bases, J shed 8 bases, and the junction held 7 bases outside the gene matches. The CDR3 loop is CASSTGGQGGEKLFF. The DNA of the CDR3 is TGTGCCAGCAGTACTGGGGGACAGGGGGGCGAAAAACTGTTTTTT.

The chain joins TRBV5-4 to TRBJ2-7, with D perhaps matching TRBD2 (5 bases). Per germline, CDR1 SGHNT and CDR2 YYREEE (reference sequence). CDR3 length equals 16 residues. Trimming took 0 bases from V and 4 from J, leaving 17 bases between them. The CDR3 sequence: CASSLEGGRQVYEQYF. DNA of the CDR3: TGTGCCAGCAGCTTGGAAGGAGGTAGGCAGGTTTACGAGCAGTACTTC.

V and J are TRBV19 and TRBJ2-5, with 9 bases identical to TRBD2. Germline V gene lookup returns CDR1 LNHDA and CDR2 SQIVND (reference sequence). V lost 4 bases to trimming and J lost 1 base; unmatched junction nucleotides: 1. The CDR3 runs 14 residues. CDR3 in DNA: TGTGCCAGTAGTAAGACTAGCGGCCAAGAGACCCAGTACTTC. It codes for CASSKTSGQETQYF.

V is TRBV4-2 and J is TRBJ2-4; TRBD2 matches at 13 bases. V dropped 0 bases and J dropped 9; count of bases not matched to a gene: 11. The length of the CDR3 is 18 residues. Germline V gene data show CDR1 as LGHNA and CDR2 as YNFKEQ. CDR3: CASSQDRRTSGRRGIQYF. Written as DNA, the CDR3 is TGTGCCAGCAGCCAAGATAGAAGGACTAGCGGGAGAAGGGGCATTCAGTACTTC.

The rearrangement joins TRBV5-5 to TRBJ2-7; 7 bases are a match to TRBD2. The CDR3 has 15 residues. With V trimmed by 0 bases and J by 6 bases, 9 bases remained unmatched. CDR1 is SGHKS and CDR2 is YYEKEE in the germline V gene (reference sequence). Here the CDR3 DNA reads TGTGCCAGCAGCTTGGCGGCGGGAGCGGGCGTCGAGCAGTACTTC. It translates to CASSLAAGAGVEQYF.

This sequence joins TRBV5-4 and TRBJ1-1; possibly TRBD1 for D (6 bases). The CDR3 loop spans 16 amino acids. The V end lost 0 bases, the J end lost 4 bases, and 16 bases lay between the germline ends. CDR1 is SGHNT, CDR2 YYREEE, per germline (reference sequence). The CDR3 nucleotides are TGTGCCAGCAGCTTGGTAGACAGGATCGCCAGCACTGAAGCTTTCTTT. This translates into CASSLVDRIASTEAFF.

CDR3: CASSIGTSHNEQFF. DNA of the CDR3: TGTGCCAGCAGCATCGGGACTAGCCACAATGAGCAGTTCTTC. The chain employs TRBV9 and TRBJ2-1; 9 bases fit TRBD2. This CDR3 comprises 14 residues. V trimming: 4 bases; J trimming: 5 bases; junction bases outside the gene matches: 4. Looked up from germline, CDR1 is SGDLS and CDR2 is YYNGEE.

V and J are TRBV28 and TRBJ2-7, with a weak D call TRBD2 (6 bases). The CDR3 totals 16 residues. Trimming took off 6 bases at V and 4 bases at J, with 22 bases between the two ends. CDR1 is MDHEN and CDR2 is SYDVKM in the germline V gene. CDR3 loop: CASSPPAAAGRYEQYF. CDR3 coding DNA: TGTGCCAGCAGCCCCCCGGCGGCGGCGGGGCGATACGAGCAGTACTTC.

The chain employs TRBV4-1 and TRBJ2-1; 13 bases fit TRBD2. The CDR3 has 20 amino acids. Germline V gene lookup returns CDR1 MGHRA and CDR2 YSYEKL. V lost 4 bases and J lost 0; bases outside the gene matches: 12. CDR3 coding DNA: TGCGCCAGCAGCCTCGGGACTAGCGGGACGAAGAGTGCCTCCTACAATGAGCAGTTCTTC. The encoded protein is CASSLGTSGTKSASYNEQFF.

The chain has TRBV9 and TRBJ2-7; 10 positions agree with TRBD1. The CDR3 has 15 residues. Germline assignment: CDR1 SGDLS and CDR2 YYNGEE. With 4 bases clipped from V and 3 bases from J, the junction kept 7 bases outside the gene matches. CDR3 nucleotide sequence: TGTGCCAGCAGCCCCCGGGACAGGGGAAGCTACGAGCAGTACTTC. Protein sequence: CASSPRDRGSYEQYF.